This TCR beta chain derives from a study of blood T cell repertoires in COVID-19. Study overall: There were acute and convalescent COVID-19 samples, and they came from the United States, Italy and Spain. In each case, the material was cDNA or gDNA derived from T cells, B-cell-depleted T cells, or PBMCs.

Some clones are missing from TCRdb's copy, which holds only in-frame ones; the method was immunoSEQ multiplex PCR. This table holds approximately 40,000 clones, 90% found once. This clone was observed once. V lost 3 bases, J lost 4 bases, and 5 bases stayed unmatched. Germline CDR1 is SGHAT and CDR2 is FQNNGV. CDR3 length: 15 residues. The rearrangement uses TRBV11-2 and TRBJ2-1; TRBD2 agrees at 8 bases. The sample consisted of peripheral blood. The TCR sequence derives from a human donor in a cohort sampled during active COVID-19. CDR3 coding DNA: TGTGCCAGCAGCTTTGTCGGCGGGGGGTACAATGAGCAGTTCTTC. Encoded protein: CASSFVGGGYNEQFF.